These 8 T cell receptor beta chains originate from one sample sequenced in a study of blood T cell repertoires in COVID-19. Assay: immunoSEQ multiplex PCR; the TCRdb copy retains only in-frame clones and omits some. The sample has 88,000 or so clones; 85% to 90% are singletons. Sequences were obtained from PBMCs or T cells enriched from blood (not recorded which). These receptors all come from a woman between 45 and 65 years old with acute COVID-19.

The CDR3 DNA sequence: TGTGCCAGCAGCTCCGGGACAGGGAATACACCCCTCCACTTT. It specifies CASSSGTGNTPLHF. The V call is TRBV7-9, the J call TRBJ1-6; TRBD1 agrees at 9 bases. With V trimmed by 4 bases and J by 11 bases, 6 bases remained unmatched. Per the germline V gene, CDR1 is SEHNR and CDR2 is FQNEAQ (reference sequence). The CDR3 spans 14 residues.

The sample holds one count of this clone. The chain joins TRBV5-5 to TRBJ2-3; D call uncertain. The V gene's germline CDR1 is SGHKS and CDR2 YYEKEE (reference sequence). This CDR3 spans 13 amino acids. The V gene lost 4 bases and the J gene lost 3 bases, with 9 bases spanning the gap. The CDR3 DNA reads as TGTGCCAGCAGCCCCCGCGAAACAGATACGCAGTATTTT. This gives the protein CASSPRETDTQYF.

The chain couples TRBV30 to TRBJ2-3; D is undetermined. The V end lost 4 bases, the J end lost 4 bases, and 12 bases lay between the germline ends. The CDR3 is 13 amino acids. Looked up from germline, CDR1 is GTSNPN and CDR2 is SVGIG (reference sequence). This chain's CDR3 is CAWNSLGADTQYF. CDR3 nucleotides: TGTGCCTGGAACTCCCTAGGTGCAGATACGCAGTATTTT.

The J gene is TRBJ1-3, the V gene TRBV7-2, with D possibly TRBD1 on 5 matching bases. Trimming took 1 base from V and 4 from J, leaving 8 bases between them. Germline CDR1 and CDR2: SGHTA and FQGNSA. The CDR3 is made up of 14 amino acids. The CDR3: CASSLGSGGNTIYF. The CDR3 DNA follows: TGTGCCAGCAGCTTAGGGTCAGGGGGAAACACCATATATTTT.

This sequence joins TRBV2 and TRBJ2-7; D might be TRBD1 (7 bases). Germline CDR1 SNHLY, CDR2 FYNNEI. V lost 6 bases and J 7 bases, leaving 16 bases between the germline ends. This CDR3 spans 13 amino acids. CDR3 in DNA: TGTGCCAGCAGGGGGAGGACAGGAGGGGAGCAGTACTTC. Residues: CASRGRTGGEQYF.

This chain links TRBV24-1 with TRBJ1-4; 9 bases align to TRBD1. The V and J ends lost 3 bases and 8 bases, in that order; junction bases with no gene match: 6. This CDR3 is 15 amino acids long. Germline CDR1 reads KGHDR; CDR2 reads SFDVKD. In DNA form, the CDR3 reads TGTGCCACCAGTGATCCCGGGACAGGGAAGGAAAAACTGTTTTTT. The encoded protein is CATSDPGTGKEKLFF.

The chain combines TRBV9 with TRBJ2-1; 11 bases line up with TRBD2. From germline, CDR1 is SGDLS and CDR2 YYNGEE. The V segment lost 4 bases and the J segment 5 bases; nucleotides outside the gene matches: 8. The CDR3 runs to 16 residues. In nucleotides, the CDR3 is TGTGCCAGCAGCCTGGAGGGGACTAGCGGCAACAATGAGCAGTTCTTC. Its protein is CASSLEGTSGNNEQFF.

The rearrangement links TRBV14 to TRBJ1-3, with a tentative D call TRBD1 (5 bases). Germline V gives CDR1 SGHDN, CDR2 FVKESK. This CDR3 comprises 15 residues. The germline V and J ends were trimmed by 4 bases and 0 bases, with 10 bases remaining between them. The CDR3 DNA is TGTGCCAGCAGCCCCCGACAGAACTCTGGAAACACCATATATTTT. Its protein product is CASSPRQNSGNTIYF.